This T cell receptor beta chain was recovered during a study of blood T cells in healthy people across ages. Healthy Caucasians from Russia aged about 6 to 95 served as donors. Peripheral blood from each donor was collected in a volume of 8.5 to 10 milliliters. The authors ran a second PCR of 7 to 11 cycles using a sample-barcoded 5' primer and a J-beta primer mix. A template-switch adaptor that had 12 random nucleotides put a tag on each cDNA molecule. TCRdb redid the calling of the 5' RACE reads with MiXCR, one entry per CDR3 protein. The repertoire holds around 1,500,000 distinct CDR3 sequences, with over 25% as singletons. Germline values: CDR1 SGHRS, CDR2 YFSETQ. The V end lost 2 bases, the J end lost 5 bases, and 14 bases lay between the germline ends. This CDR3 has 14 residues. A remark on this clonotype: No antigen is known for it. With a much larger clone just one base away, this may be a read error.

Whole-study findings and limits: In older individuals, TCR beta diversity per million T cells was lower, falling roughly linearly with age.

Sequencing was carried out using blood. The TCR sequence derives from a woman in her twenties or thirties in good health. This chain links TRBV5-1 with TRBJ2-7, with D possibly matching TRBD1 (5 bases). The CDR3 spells CASSLQDEIDEQYF. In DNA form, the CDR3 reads TGCGCCAGCAGCTTACAGGACGAGATTGACGAGCAGTACTTC.